Presented here are 7 T cell receptor beta chains from one specimen sequenced in a study of PD-1 blockade in mismatch repair-deficient tumors. The table came from immunoSEQ multiplex PCR; TCRdb's copy has only in-frame clones and leaves some out. This sample has 35,000 to 45,000 clones; 70% to 90% occur once, and the top ten carry around 3.9%. The specimen was peripheral blood, collected roughly 76 weeks after starting pembrolizumab. Receptors originate from an adult with mismatch repair-deficient cancer.

The rearrangement uses TRBV29-1 and TRBJ2-1; tentatively, D is TRBD2 (6 bases). Trimming took 1 base from V and 10 from J, leaving 17 bases between them. Germline V gives CDR1 SQVTM, CDR2 ANQGSEA. The CDR3 has 14 amino acids. The CDR3 DNA sequence: TGCAGCGTTGAAGGTACGGGAGAAGAATTCGAGCAGTTCTTC. It codes for CSVEGTGEEFEQFF.

V usage is TRBV4-1 and J usage is TRBJ2-7; 9 bases line up with TRBD1. The CDR3 consists of 15 residues. Germline CDR1 reads MGHRA; CDR2 reads YSYEKL. With V trimmed by 5 bases and J by 4 bases, 9 bases remained unmatched. CDR3 region: CASSNSGTGFYEQYF. CDR3 coding DNA: TGCGCCAGCAGCAACTCCGGGACAGGGTTTTACGAGCAGTACTTC.

The V call is TRBV29-1, the J call TRBJ1-2; D is unresolved. Germline CDR1 reads SQVTM; CDR2 reads ANQGSEA. The CDR3 is 12 residues long. The V gene lost 7 bases and the J gene lost 2 bases, with 11 bases spanning the gap. The CDR3 region is CSAYFLNYGYTF. CDR3 in DNA: TGCAGCGCCTACTTCCTCAACTATGGCTACACCTTC.

J is TRBJ1-2 and V is TRBV18; no reliable D call. V was trimmed by 2 bases and J by 3 bases, leaving 7 bases between them. The CDR3 has 13 amino acids. Germline V lookup: CDR1 KGHSH, CDR2 LQKENI. The CDR3 coding sequence is TGTGCCAGCTCACCAGGGGTTCACTATGGCTACACCTTC. Amino acids: CASSPGVHYGYTF.

A single count supports this clone. The genes are TRBV2 and TRBJ2-7, with 10 positions matching TRBD1. CDR3 length: 18 amino acids. The germline V gene has CDR1 SNHLY and CDR2 FYNNEI. The V gene end was trimmed by 3 bases and the J gene end by 0 bases; junction bases not matched to a gene: 11. The CDR3 here is CASSDETLRDRGSYEQYF. The CDR3 DNA reads TGTGCCAGCAGTGACGAGACCCTCCGGGACAGGGGCTCCTACGAGCAGTACTTC.

CDR3 amino acids: CASSPYAGAGYEQYF. Written as DNA, the CDR3 is TGCGCCAGCAGCCCGTACGCAGGGGCGGGGTACGAGCAGTACTTC. The V call is TRBV4-1, the J call TRBJ2-7, with D possibly called TRBD1 or TRBD2 (6 bases each). CDR1 and CDR2 from the germline V gene are MGHRA and YSYEKL. The ends were cut back, 4 bases at V and 4 bases at J, with 17 bases in the middle. The CDR3 contains 15 residues.

This chain uses TRBV7-9 with TRBJ2-1; 14 nucleotides match TRBD2. V lost 5 bases and J lost 7; bases outside the gene matches: 4. CDR3 size: 15 residues. Looked up from germline, CDR1 is SEHNR and CDR2 is FQNEAQ (reference sequence). CDR3 sequence reads: CASSQTSGRGNEQFF. For the CDR3, the DNA is TGTGCCAGCAGCCAGACTAGCGGGAGGGGAAATGAGCAGTTCTTC.